One T cell receptor beta chain is described in this entry. Produced via immunoSEQ multiplex PCR; TCRdb's table is partial and in-frame only. The profile covers about 130,000 clones, with 70% to 90% appearing a single time and roughly 1.9% taken by the ten largest. This sample was included in a study of cytotoxic CD8 clonotypes in ibrutinib-treated CLL. V was trimmed by 0 bases and J by 0 bases, leaving 12 bases between them. The CDR3 is 17 amino acids. Germline CDR1 MNHEY, CDR2 SMNVEV (reference sequence). The origin of this receptor is a human donor with chronic lymphocytic leukemia. The specimen was PBMCs, collected after 24 months of ibrutinib treatment. The rearrangement links TRBV27 to TRBJ1-3; possibly TRBD1 for D (6 bases). CDR3 protein: CASSLSAGDFSGNTIYF. The CDR3 DNA follows: TGTGCCAGCAGTTTATCCGCAGGGGATTTCTCTGGAAACACCATATATTTT.